The rows below give T cell receptor beta chains drawn from one sample of a study of breast tumors, draining lymph nodes, adjacent tissues. Each CDR3 protein is one row after TCRdb ran MiXCR on the multiplex PCR reads. The top ten hold roughly 10% of the sample, which has around 19,000 distinct CDR3 sequences, more than 25% seen once. The sequenced sample consisted of breast tumor tissue. These receptors were obtained from a female donor with breast cancer. Some clones in this sample may be carry-over from other donors' samples. Each CDR3 is given with its conserved first and last residue. Fields, in order: clone size, CDR3 length, V gene, J gene, D gene, CDR3 protein, CDR3 DNA. A D gene is named only where the DNA matches it firmly. Only part of the rows carry a size: once, few, many, or a class if the clone is expanded.

>many|13|TRBV12-3/TRBV12-4|TRBJ2-6|TRBD2
CASRGGGLNVLTF
TGTGCCAGCAGGGGGGGGGGACTCAACGTCCTGACTTTC
>many|17|TRBV6-2/TRBV6-3|TRBJ2-3|TRBD2
CASRIGLTAGGTDTQYF
TGTGCCAGCAGAATTGGTCTAACGGCGGGAGGAACAGATACGCAGTATTTT
>.|15|TRBV3-1|TRBJ2-1|.
CASSQGQGSYNEQFF
TGTGCCAGCAGCCAGGGGCAGGGCTCCTACAATGAGCAGTTCTTC
>medium-sized|14|TRBV20-1|TRBJ2-7|.
CSAEDTSNSYEQYF
TGCAGTGCAGAGGACACGAGCAACTCCTACGAGCAGTACTTC
>many|14|TRBV4-1|TRBJ2-7|.
CASSQDFEAYEQYF
TGCGCCAGCAGCCAGGACTTCGAAGCCTACGAGCAGTACTTC
>many|14|TRBV27|TRBJ1-5|.
CASSLRGVDQPQHF
TGTGCCAGCAGTTTACGCGGGGTTGATCAGCCCCAGCATTTT
>many|16|TRBV10-3|TRBJ2-5|TRBD2
CAISEYAGEGRETQYF
TGTGCCATCAGTGAGTACGCGGGAGAGGGTCGAGAGACCCAGTACTTC
>many|13|TRBV10-2|TRBJ2-1|TRBD2
CASSGLAGKQQFF
TGCGCCAGCAGTGGACTAGCGGGAAAACAGCAGTTCTTC
>.|13|TRBV7-9|TRBJ1-2|.
CASRSEGRGGYTF
TGTGCCAGTAGGTCGGAGGGTAGGGGAGGCTACACCTTC
>many|15|TRBV7-9|TRBJ2-7|TRBD1
CASSSPRDRGYEQYF
TGTGCCAGCAGTTCCCCCAGGGACAGGGGTTACGAGCAGTACTTC
>many|15|TRBV18|TRBJ1-4|.
CASSPWREVNEKLFF
TGTGCCAGCTCACCGTGGAGGGAGGTTAATGAAAAACTGTTTTTT
>.|14|TRBV2|TRBJ1-6|TRBD1
CASSLGQGNSPLHF
TGTGCCAGCAGCCTAGGACAGGGCAATTCACCCCTCCACTTT
>medium-sized|17|TRBV14|TRBJ1-6|.
CASSFTGGSSYNSPLHF
TGTGCCAGCAGCTTTACCGGGGGAAGCTCCTATAATTCACCCCTCCACTTT
>many|16|TRBV12-3/TRBV12-4|TRBJ1-5|TRBD1
CASSPGQGFRNQPQHF
TGTGCCAGCAGTCCGGGACAGGGGTTTCGGAATCAGCCCCAGCATTTT
>.|15|TRBV18|TRBJ1-4|.
CASSSSGATNEKLFF
TGTGCCAGCTCCTCCTCGGGGGCAACTAATGAAAAACTGTTTTTT
>many|15|TRBV20-1|TRBJ1-5|TRBD1
CSARPTGAHNQPQHF
TGCAGTGCTAGACCCACAGGGGCCCACAATCAGCCCCAGCATTTT
>many|15|TRBV4-3|TRBJ2-7|TRBD2
CASSQAASGAGGQYF
TGCGCCAGCAGCCAAGCAGCTAGCGGCGCCGGGGGGCAGTACTTC
>many|17|TRBV4-3|TRBJ2-2|TRBD1
CASSQDLVRGSTGELFF
TGCGCCAGCAGCCAAGATTTAGTCAGGGGGTCTACCGGGGAGCTGTTTTTT
>many|13|TRBV27|TRBJ1-2|TRBD1
CASSLWQGGGYTF
TGTGCCAGCAGTTTGTGGCAGGGGGGTGGCTACACCTTC
>many|13|TRBV20-1|TRBJ1-2|TRBD1
CSAHHETGTGYTF
TGCAGTGCCCACCACGAGACAGGGACTGGCTACACCTTC
>.|13|TRBV7-3|TRBJ2-1|.
CASSLTMATEQFF
TGTGCCAGCAGCTTAACCATGGCCACGGAGCAGTTCTTC
>many|14|TRBV18|TRBJ1-2|.
CASSPDRANYGYTF
TGTGCCAGCTCACCAGACAGAGCTAACTATGGCTACACCTTC
>few|15|TRBV28|TRBJ2-3|.
CASSLPSELTDTQYF
TGTGCCAGCAGTTTACCTAGCGAGCTCACAGATACGCAGTATTTT
>many|16|TRBV7-9|TRBJ2-2|TRBD2
CASRTSGSTNTGELFF
TGTGCCAGCAGAACTAGCGGAAGTACGAACACCGGGGAGCTGTTTTTT
>medium-sized|15|TRBV20-1|TRBJ1-6|TRBD1
CSARAGQGIAAPLHF
TGCAGTGCTAGGGCTGGACAGGGTATAGCGGCACCCCTCCACTTT
>.|13|TRBV11-2|TRBJ1-2|.
CASSSVGGYGYTF
TGTGCCAGCAGCTCCGTGGGGGGCTATGGCTACACCTTC
>.|13|TRBV28|TRBJ1-3|.
CASSTGIGYTIYF
TGTGCCAGCAGTACAGGGATTGGATACACCATATATTTT
>many|14|TRBV20-1|TRBJ1-2|.
CSARDHRARGGYTF
TGCAGTGCTAGAGATCACAGGGCGAGGGGGGGCTACACCTTC
>.|13|TRBV12-3/TRBV12-4|TRBJ1-2|.
CASSLAQGRGYTF
TGTGCCAGCAGTTTAGCGCAGGGTAGAGGCTACACCTTC
>many|16|TRBV27|TRBJ2-7|.
CASRFSAEGSFHEQYF
TGTGCCAGCAGATTTTCGGCGGAGGGTTCCTTCCACGAGCAGTACTTC
>many|15|TRBV25-1|TRBJ2-7|TRBD1
CASSGLRDRSYEQYF
TGTGCCAGCAGTGGTCTCCGGGACAGATCCTACGAGCAGTACTTC